This TCR beta chain was captured in a study of graft-versus-host responses after intestinal transplantation. Note on this clone: The target antigen is unknown.

The protocol was immunoSEQ multiplex PCR, while the TCRdb copy is restricted to in-frame clones and leaves out a portion. This table holds under 150,000 clones, 90% found once. In germline, CDR1 is LNHDA, CDR2 SQIVND (reference sequence). Trimming cost V 9 bases and J 8 bases; bases outside gene matches: 7. This CDR3 has 13 amino acids. This receptor was identified in a human donor who received an intestinal transplant. V gene TRBV19 combines with J gene TRBJ1-4; 9 nucleotides agree with TRBD1. The source material was unstimulated CD4+ T cells sorted from spleen or lymph node cells, sampled before intestinal transplant. The CDR3 sequence: CASRDRDREKLFF. As DNA, the CDR3 is TGTGCCAGCAGGGACAGGGACCGGGAAAAACTGTTTTTT.